This T cell receptor beta chain is drawn from a study of T-cell memory formation after mild COVID-19. Note on this clonotype: The target antigen is unknown.

Study-wide results and limits: Nothing confirmed that second-wave clones peaking on day 37 were specific for SARS-CoV-2. CD4+ bias marked clones expanding day 15 to 37, unlike balanced contracting clones. Certain responding clones were present in pre-infection memory, suggesting participation of cross-reactive memory.

The V gene's germline CDR1 is SGHTA and CDR2 FQGNSA. Unmatched junction bases numbered 4, after V lost 3 bases and J lost 5 bases. This CDR3 is 14 amino acids long. With constant-segment primers, 5'RACE yielded cDNA libraries of TCR alpha and TCR beta that carried sample barcodes and UMIs. A single record per CDR3 protein comes from TCRdb applying MiXCR to the 5' RACE reads. This table has under 600,000 distinct CDR3 sequences, about 20% appearing once. The material sequenced was PBMCs or a T cell subset sorted from them (not recorded which). The chain employs TRBV7-2 and TRBJ2-7; 10 nucleotides agree with TRBD2. This sequence originates from an adult woman who had mild COVID-19 (a few samples of this study predate the infection). Cell type and time point are not known. The CDR3 spells CASSFSGRDDEQYF. The DNA for the CDR3 is TGTGCCAGCAGCTTCAGCGGGAGGGATGACGAGCAGTACTTC. The variable domain in full, with the rest retrieved from reference TRBV7-2 and TRBJ2-7, is GAGVSQSPSNKVTEKGKDVELRCDPISGHTALYWYRQSLGQGLEFLIYFQGNSAPDKSGLPSDRFSAERTGGSVSTLTIQRTQQEDSAVYLCASSFSGRDDEQYFGPGTRLTVT.